This paragraph covers one T cell receptor (beta chain) sequence. Profiled with immunoSEQ multiplex PCR; TCRdb holds only in-frame clones, not every one. Among around 130,000 clones listed, approximately 85% were seen once. The entry originates in a study of T cell responses to AZD1222 COVID-19 vaccine. This CDR3 comprises 16 residues. CDR1 and CDR2 from the germline V gene are SGHKS and YYEKEE (reference sequence). The V and J ends lost 0 bases and 6 bases respectively, with 15 bases between them. The starting material was peripheral blood, obtained on day 0 of AZD1222 vaccination. The chain joins TRBV5-5 to TRBJ2-2, with D perhaps TRBD1 or TRBD2 (5 bases each). This TCR came from an adult in good health. Written as DNA, the CDR3 is TGTGCCAGCAGCTTGGCCGGTGGGGGAGCGGCCGGGGAGCTGTTTTTT. This translates into CASSLAGGGAAGELFF.